These 2 T cell receptor beta chains came from one sample sequenced in a study of CD8 T cells in ankylosing spondylitis. Study-level findings and limits: The study identified a TCR beta motif of several highly homologous variants that appeared characteristic of ankylosing spondylitis blood.

TCRdb reprocessed the 5' RACE reads via MiXCR and lists one record per CDR3 protein. The table has hundreds of thousands of distinct CDR3 sequences, roughly 13% seen once. These TCRs are of unknown antigen specificity. Sequencing was performed on blood, either unsorted or a sorted T cell fraction (not recorded which). The receptors derive from a male donor with ankylosing spondylitis.

The chain has TRBV2 and TRBJ2-7; TRBD1 matches at 10 bases. This CDR3 has 12 residues. The germline gives CDR1 SNHLY, CDR2 FYNNEI. J was trimmed by 6 bases and V by 7 bases; bases with no gene match: 3. In DNA, the CDR3 is TGTGCCAGCAAGGGACAGGGGAGCGAGCAGTACTTC. Its translation is CASKGQGSEQYF.

This chain connects TRBV5-1 to TRBJ2-1, with 15 bases that match TRBD2. Germline V CDR1 and CDR2: SGHRS, YFSETQ. The CDR3 is 19 amino acids. V shed 5 bases, J shed 2 bases, and the junction held 11 bases outside the gene matches. DNA for the CDR3: TGCGCCAGCAGATCCCCAGGACTAGCGGGAGGGAGCGCCTACAATGAGCAGTTCTTC. Translation gives CASRSPGLAGGSAYNEQFF.